The clone carrying this TCR beta chain is a singleton in its sample. What it binds is not known. The V segment lost 6 bases and the J segment 6 bases; nucleotides outside the gene matches: 7. Per germline, CDR1 SGHKS and CDR2 YYEKEE (reference sequence). There are 14 residues in the CDR3. The record originates from a study of T cell responses to AZD1222 COVID-19 vaccine. Regarding the study as a whole: There were mostly white British donors and more females than males, and clonal diversity was possibly underestimated. Of the AZD1222 recipients, only 5 to 7 were seropositive at baseline. Repertoires were obtained solely post-peak T cell response.

Assay: immunoSEQ multiplex PCR; the TCRdb copy retains only in-frame clones and omits some. Of around 150,000 clones listed, roughly nine tenths are singletons. The chain is built from TRBV5-5 and TRBJ2-7; the match to TRBD1 covers 12 bases. The sample consisted of peripheral blood, taken on day 0 of AZD1222 vaccination. The sequence was obtained from an adult in good health. The CDR3 DNA is TGTGCCAGCACAGGGGGACAGGGGGCGTCCGAGCAGTACTTC. The encoded protein is CASTGGQGASEQYF.